This T cell receptor (beta chain) came from a study of shared clonotypes between healthy human individuals. Study-wide background: A couple of women and a few men aged 18 to 49 served as donors.

Every contributor of samples was a Caucasian grown-up residing in Nashville, Tennessee. Sequencing was performed with immunoSEQ multiplex PCR; in TCRdb, only in-frame clones are kept and a portion is missing. Counted here are some 2,500,000 clones, approximately 94% occurring once; the ten biggest clones make up approximately 0.36%. The receptor comes from a man between 18 and 29 years old in good health. Some clones in this sample may be carry-over from other donors' samples. The sample was naive CD4+ T cells from PBMCs. Subset defined: CD45RA+ positively selected.

In nucleotides, the CDR3 is TGTGCCAGCAGCTTAACTGGGACTAGCGGGAGGGGTGAGCAGTTCTTC. It is translated as CASSLTGTSGRGEQFF. The V call is TRBV7-3, the J call TRBJ2-1; 16 bases fit TRBD2. The CDR3 sequence is 16 residues long. J gave up 9 bases and V 0 bases, and 2 bases lay outside the gene matches. Germline loops: CDR1 SGHTA, CDR2 FQGTGA. Together with reference TRBV7-3 and TRBJ2-1, the CDR3 gives the full variable domain: GAGVSQTPSNKVTEKGKYVELRCDPISGHTALYWYRQSLGQGPEFLIYFQGTGAADDSGLPNDRFFAVRPEGSVSTLKIQRTERGDSAVYLCASSLTGTSGRGEQFFGPGTRLTVL.